The 20 T cell receptor beta chains below were found in one sample sequenced in a study of T cell responses to AZD1222 COVID-19 vaccine (dated by TCRdb to the early 2020s). The time point label here, explained by the study, means: baseline before first vaccination. The treatment or condition label, as the study defines it: meningococcal conjugate vaccine given as trial control. Libraries were constructed by the immunoSEQ multiplex PCR assay. The immuneACCESS repertoire file appears here via TCRdb, limited to in-frame rearrangements. These files lack a portion of the clones; in checked studies, under half of the deficit traces to unresolved V genes, and the cause of the others is not known. The sample table lists 53,000 or so clones, 75% to 90% of them with a count of one. The top ten clones comprise approximately 19% of the sample. The sequences come from peripheral blood, collected on day 0 of MenACWY control vaccination. The source of these receptors is an adult in good health.

The V gene is TRBV28, the J gene TRBJ1-2; no clear D. Trimming left V 6 bases short and J 1 base short, with 3 bases between. The CDR3 length is 11 residues. Per germline, CDR1 MDHEN and CDR2 SYDVKM. Here the CDR3 reads CASSGNYGYTF. As DNA, the CDR3 is TGTGCCAGCAGCGGTAACTATGGCTACACCTTC.

This rearrangement joins TRBV4-1 to TRBJ1-1; D call uncertain. Germline V gene data show CDR1 as MGHRA and CDR2 as YSYEKL. The CDR3 sequence is 15 residues long. The V end lost 4 bases, the J end lost 0 bases, and 12 bases lay between the germline ends. The CDR3 reads CASSPLVALNTEAFF. In nucleotides, the CDR3 is TGCGCCAGCAGCCCCCTCGTAGCCCTGAACACTGAAGCTTTCTTT.

This clone has only one observation. Written as DNA, the CDR3 is TGCGCCAGCAGCCCAAGGGTAACTACGAACACTGAAGCTTTCTTT. This translates into CASSPRVTTNTEAFF. The chain links TRBV5-1 to TRBJ1-1; no firm D call. The V end lost 4 bases, the J end lost 1 base, and 14 bases lay between the germline ends. Germline assignment: CDR1 SGHRS and CDR2 YFSETQ. The CDR3 is made up of 15 amino acids. Full variable domain (remainder filled in from reference TRBV5-1 and TRBJ1-1): KAGVTQTPRYLIKTRGQQVTLSCSPISGHRSVSWYQQTPGQGLQFLFEYFSETQRNKGNFPGRFSGRQFSNSRSEMNVSTLELGDSALYLCASSPRVTTNTEAFFGQGTRLTVV.

The table lists this clone with a few counts. The chain is built from TRBV5-1 and TRBJ2-5, with D maybe TRBD1 (6 bases). Germline-derived CDR1 and CDR2 are SGHRS and YFSETQ. This CDR3 spans 16 amino acids. Between the trimmed V and J ends, which lost 1 base and 5 bases, there was a span of 18 bases. The DNA of the CDR3 is TGCGCCAGCAGCTTGAATGGGGGCCGAGGTGATGAGACCCAGTACTTC. Translated: CASSLNGGRGDETQYF.

The chain carries TRBV3-1 (or the pseudogene TRBV3-2) and TRBJ2-4; no firm D call. Germline V gene sequence: CDR1 LGHDT, CDR2 YNNKEL (reference sequence). The CDR3 loop spans 15 amino acids. V was pared by 0 bases and J by 7 bases, with 13 bases between. The CDR3: CASSQEAFSQNIQYF. Here the CDR3 DNA reads TGTGCCAGCAGCCAAGAGGCGTTTAGCCAGAACATTCAGTACTTC.

The V gene is TRBV28, the J gene TRBJ2-7; TRBD1 is a possible D gene (6 bases). Looked up from germline, CDR1 is MDHEN and CDR2 is SYDVKM. With 2 bases removed from V and 4 bases from J, the gap between germline ends came to 15 bases. This CDR3 has 15 residues. The CDR3 protein is CASSLQGSRSYEQYF. CDR3 sequence (DNA): TGTGCCAGCAGTTTACAGGGGAGTAGGTCATACGAGCAGTACTTC.

CDR3 sequence reads: CASSVNRDSSYEQYF. CDR3 sequence (DNA): TGTGCCAGCAGCGTGAACCGGGACAGCTCCTACGAGCAGTACTTC. V usage is TRBV11-2 and J usage is TRBJ2-7, with 7 bases aligning to TRBD1. Germline CDR1 and CDR2: SGHAT and FQNNGV. The CDR3 runs to 15 residues. V dropped 5 bases and J dropped 0; count of bases not matched to a gene: 7.

The chain links TRBV7-6 to TRBJ1-1; D ambiguous. This CDR3 is built from 15 residues. The germline gives CDR1 SGHVS, CDR2 FNYEAQ. Trimming stripped 6 bases from V and 0 bases from J, with 14 bases between. CDR3 bases: TGTGCCAGCAGTTGGGGAGGTAGCATGAACACTGAAGCTTTCTTT. As protein: CASSWGGSMNTEAFF.

The V and J genes are TRBV19 and TRBJ1-4; TRBD1 matches at 7 bases. With V trimmed by 7 bases and J by 3 bases, 5 bases remained unmatched. The germline CDR1 and CDR2 sequences are LNHDA and SQIVND (reference sequence). The length of the CDR3 is 14 residues. CDR3 in DNA: TGTGCCAGTACCCGGACAGGTTCTAATGAAAAACTGTTTTTT. It translates to CASTRTGSNEKLFF. The whole variable domain, remainder taken from reference TRBV19 and TRBJ1-4, is DGGITQSPKYLFRKEGQNVTLSCEQNLNHDAMYWYRQDPGQGLRLIYYSQIVNDFQKGDIAEGYSVSREKKESFPLTVTSAQKNPTAFYLCASTRTGSNEKLFFGSGTQLSVL.

This clone has more than one count but fewer than ten. The genes are TRBV5-1 and TRBJ2-5, with D perhaps matching TRBD2 (6 bases). The CDR3 is 14 residues long. Germline V lookup: CDR1 SGHRS, CDR2 YFSETQ. Trimming cost V 7 bases and J 0 bases, with 13 bases left between them. The CDR3 nucleotides are TGCGCCAGCCGGGACTGGCCGTACCAAGAGACCCAGTACTTC. This sequence encodes CASRDWPYQETQYF. Full variable domain (rest looked up from reference TRBV5-1 and TRBJ2-5): KAGVTQTPRYLIKTRGQQVTLSCSPISGHRSVSWYQQTPGQGLQFLFEYFSETQRNKGNFPGRFSGRQFSNSRSEMNVSTLELGDSALYLCASRDWPYQETQYFGPGTRLLVL.

The V call is TRBV3-1 (or the pseudogene TRBV3-2), the J call TRBJ1-2; TRBD1 might be the D (5 bases). The ends were cut back, 6 bases at V and 4 bases at J, with 15 bases in the middle. This CDR3 region has 14 residues. CDR1 is LGHDT and CDR2 is YNNKEL in the germline V gene (reference sequence). DNA of the CDR3: TGTGCCAGCAGACAGTCGGGGGGGTTCTATGGCTACACCTTC. It encodes CASRQSGGFYGYTF.

V and J are TRBV6-2 or TRBV6-3 and TRBJ2-1; D remains unclear. The CDR3 is made up of 14 amino acids. V lost 3 bases to trimming and J lost 0 bases, with 6 bases between them. Germline V gives CDR1 MNHEY, CDR2 SVGEGT. The CDR3 region is CASSYVGSYNEQFF. CDR3 bases: TGTGCCAGCAGTTATGTAGGCTCCTACAATGAGCAGTTCTTC.

The chain couples TRBV19 to TRBJ2-5, with TRBD1 as a possible D gene (5 bases). The germline V gene encodes CDR1 LNHDA and CDR2 SQIVND (reference sequence). This CDR3 has 13 residues. V shed 6 bases and J shed 5 bases, with 13 bases lying between them. The CDR3 nucleotides are TGTGCCAGTAGACCAAAGGGGTATGAGACCCAGTACTTC. The encoded protein is CASRPKGYETQYF.

The chain employs TRBV15 and TRBJ1-1; no clear D gene. CDR1 and CDR2 (germline): LNHNV, YYDKDF (reference sequence). The CDR3 consists of 12 residues. Trimming removed 1 base from V and 8 bases from J, with 8 bases in between. The CDR3 reads CATSRVGEEAFF. CDR3 in DNA: TGTGCCACCAGCAGAGTTGGAGAGGAAGCTTTCTTT. Together with reference TRBV15 and TRBJ1-1, the CDR3 gives the full variable domain: DAMVIQNPRYQVTQFGKPVTLSCSQTLNHNVMYWYQQKSSQAPKLLFHYYDKDFNNEADTPDNFQSRRPNTSFCFLDIRSPGLGDTAMYLCATSRVGEEAFFGQGTRLTVV.

V and J are TRBV6-5 and TRBJ2-7, with 8 positions matching TRBD1. V lost 7 bases, J lost 3 bases, and 11 bases stayed unmatched. CDR3 length equals 15 residues. Germline V gene lookup returns CDR1 MNHEY and CDR2 SVGAGI. This chain's CDR3 is CASISRRTGNYEQYF. The CDR3, as DNA: TGTGCCAGCATCTCGCGACGGACAGGGAACTACGAGCAGTACTTC.

This clone was seen only once. The chain combines TRBV12-5 with TRBJ1-2; D call uncertain. This CDR3 has 12 amino acids. Trimming shortened V by 5 bases and J by 3 bases, and 7 bases separated the two germline ends. Germline V CDR1 and CDR2: LGHNT, FRNRAP. The CDR3 DNA follows: TGTGCTAGTGGTGCCGGAGACTATGGCTACACCTTC. Protein sequence: CASGAGDYGYTF.

The chain combines TRBV5-5 with TRBJ1-6; the D is unclear. V was cut by 0 bases and J by 9 bases, with 13 bases left in between. The germline V gene encodes CDR1 SGHKS and CDR2 YYEKEE (reference sequence). The CDR3 runs 15 residues. As DNA, the CDR3 is TGTGCCAGCAGCTTGGATTCCGTCGCCTCTTCACCCCTCCACTTT. Translating it yields CASSLDSVASSPLHF.

The V call is TRBV9, the J call TRBJ2-3; 10 bases agree with TRBD2. The CDR3 has 16 amino acids. Per the germline V gene, CDR1 is SGDLS and CDR2 is YYNGEE. Unmatched junction bases numbered 8, after V lost 2 bases and J lost 5 bases. This CDR3 reads CASSVGIAGGGDTQYF. CDR3 DNA sequence: TGTGCCAGCAGCGTGGGTATAGCGGGAGGCGGAGATACGCAGTATTTT. Using reference TRBV9 and TRBJ2-3 for the parts outside the CDR3, the full variable domain is DSGVTQTPKHLITATGQRVTLRCSPRSGDLSVYWYQQSLDQGLQFLIQYYNGEERAKGNILERFSAQQFPDLHSELNLSSLELGDSALYFCASSVGIAGGGDTQYFGPGTRLTVL.

This chain joins TRBV6-2 or TRBV6-3 and TRBJ1-1; TRBD1 agrees at 7 bases. The trim removed 0 bases at V and 7 bases at J, leaving 2 bases unmatched. The CDR3 loop spans 13 amino acids. CDR1 and CDR2 (germline): MNHEY, SVGEGT. CDR3 region: CASSYSRGIEAFF. CDR3 nucleotides: TGTGCCAGCAGTTACTCCAGGGGGATTGAAGCTTTCTTT.

This chain connects TRBV19 to TRBJ2-7; 11 bases are shared with TRBD2. Unmatched junction bases numbered 16, after V lost 2 bases and J lost 7 bases. The CDR3 has 18 amino acids. Germline-derived CDR1 and CDR2 are LNHDA and SQIVND (reference sequence). The CDR3 DNA follows: TGTGCCAGTAGTATATTTGGTAGCGGGAGGGATCAACTCCAGGAGCAGTACTTC. It specifies CASSIFGSGRDQLQEQYF.